This T cell receptor beta chain was identified during a study of T-cell reconstitution after alpha-beta-depleted transplantation in children (dated by TCRdb to 2016 to 2017). In terms of the full investigation: T-cell immune reconstitution after TCRalphabeta/CD19-depleted allogeneic hematopoietic cell transplantation in children was quantitatively tracked in the study by means of TCR repertoire profiling.

In this sample, this clonotype turned up many times. Its antigen is not yet known. The junction does not match germline at one end; this may be a read error. The library was prepared using PCR. Sequencing was carried out with an Illumina HiSeq 2500. TCR library preparation used molecular barcoding, with unique molecular identifiers applied to normalize quantification of the TCRbeta repertoire. TCRdb applied fastp at Q25 and MiXCR to the public reads, then kept only in-frame beta chains. Every entry covers one CDR3 protein and lists the most common genes and DNA from its rows. Here the sample has hundreds of thousands of distinct CDR3 sequences; around 9.5% occur a single time. In total, the top ten clones hold over 5% of the sample. CDR1 and CDR2 (DFQATT, SNEGSKA) derive from the germline V gene (reference sequence). The CDR3 numbers 11 residues from cysteine through phenylalanine. Only CDR3 DNA is held: 33 bases, read in frame from base 1.

This receptor was obtained from a human donor who donated a stem cell graft to a child with acute lymphoblastic leukemia. This sequence uses TRBV20-1 and TRBJ1-4; the D gene cannot be named for sure. Sequencing used PBMCs from the stem cell graft donor, obtained from the stem cell graft. The CDR3 amino acid sequence is: CSARDPGGRVF. The DNA sequence is as follows: TGCAGTGCTAGAGATCCGGGCGGACGCGTTTTT.